The present T cell receptor (beta chain) was sequenced within a study of T cell repertoires and HLA-DP antigens. The protocol was immunoSEQ multiplex PCR, while the TCRdb copy is restricted to in-frame clones and leaves out a portion. The data hold 65,000 to 90,000 clones, with over 75% observed a single time. In this sample, this clone turned up once. Its antigen is unidentified. Germline V gene sequence: CDR1 WSHSY, CDR2 SAAADI. The CDR3 covers 15 residues. Trimming cost V 0 bases and J 6 bases, with 12 bases left between them. This receptor was taken from a man aged 55 to 70 in good health and CMV-seronegative. Sequencing was carried out using CD4+ T cells from PBMCs. J is TRBJ1-5 and V is TRBV10-2; TRBD1 might be the D (6 bases). The CDR3 DNA follows: TGCGCCAGCAGTGAGTCGGGGGGCCCGGGTCAGCCCCAGCATTTT. It encodes CASSESGGPGQPQHF.